This T cell receptor (beta chain) was recovered during a study of blood T cells in healthy people across ages. Overall study findings and caveats: Observed TCR beta diversity per million T cells went down as age went up. This fall followed a roughly linear course with age. A strong correlation was found between TCR beta diversity and the percentage of naive T cells.

A remark on this clonotype: Its antigen is as yet unknown. Germline and junction disagree at one end, which may indicate a read error.

A second PCR, run for about 6 to 12 cycles, used a sample-barcoded 5' primer plus a J-beta primer mix. TCRdb reanalysed the 5' RACE reads using MiXCR and keeps one entry per CDR3 protein. The sample contains about a million distinct CDR3 sequences, under 50% of which appear only once. Every sample gave at least 5.5 micrograms of total RNA when it was extracted. The CDR3 totals 12 residues. CDR1 MNHEY and CDR2 SVGEGT come from the germline V gene. The specimen was blood. The chain carries TRBV6-2 or TRBV6-3 and TRBJ2-2, with a possible D match to TRBD1 (6 bases). This receptor was taken from a man aged 25 to 40 in good health. CDR3 DNA: TGTGCCAGCAGCCGGGACATCGGGGAGCGGTTTTTT. It is translated as CASSRDIGERFF.